The subject of this entry is one TCR beta chain. Its antigen target is currently unknown. Base qualities are not provided; no much larger clone lies one nucleotide away. The library was generated by the immunoSEQ multiplex PCR assay. For the multiplex PCR, a mixture combining 60 forward primers for TCR Vbeta segments and 13 reverse primers for TCR Jbeta segments was used. Amplification of the CDR3 region of rearranged TCR beta genes was performed with a multiplex PCR assay on genomic DNA. The Illumina HiSeq System was used to sequence the amplified TCR beta libraries as 87-base-pair reads. On the authors' methods: In a later analysis, tens of millions of unique TCR beta chains were counted across the roughly 670 repertoires, and some 10 million of these chains were shared by at least two donors. A nearest-neighbor algorithm error-corrected the raw reads and collapsed the reads into unique sequences, merging closely related sequences to remove PCR and sequencing errors. To assign V, D and J gene segments, CDR3 sequences were aligned to IMGT reference sequences. Each retained sequence needed at least a six-nucleotide match to both a V gene segment and a J gene segment. A rearrangement counted as productive if the CDR3 had no stop codons and remained in frame with V and J, and every other rearrangement counted as non-productive. Following IMGT convention, CDR3 was defined as the stretch from the second conserved V-encoded cysteine up to the conserved J-encoded phenylalanine. The earlier analysis of some 540 of the donors excluded any sequence lacking an unambiguous match to a single V gene segment. An earlier analysis of several hundred of the donors classified V segments as functional when productive rearrangements were above 56.7% and as segregating when the standard deviation between donors was above 5%. A statistical classification framework was built to diagnose cytomegalovirus status from the catalog of TCR beta chain sequences. V and J gene assignment, in a later analysis, came from comparing TCR nucleotide sequences with IMGT/GENE-DB human TR gene sequences. In a later analysis, CDR3 sequences and most-parsimonious VDJ recombination scenarios were assigned using the TCRdist pipeline. In a later analysis, every TCR beta chain was defined by the combination of its CDR3 amino acid sequence and its V-gene family, and reads without a unique V-gene family were dropped. As a way to deal with suspected cross-contamination and a sequencing artifact, a later analysis dropped roughly 620 nucleotide sequences that were highly shared and had low generation probability. For each public chain, a later analysis derived a clonal expansion index from normalized ranks of inferred template counts within each repertoire. A later analysis computed generation probabilities with a VDJ recombination model fitted to out-of-frame rearrangements, and checked the results against IGoR. Hypergeometric tests were used in a later analysis to score TCR-TCR, TCR-HLA and TCR-CMV co-occurrence, with a repertoire-size bias correction applied to the TCR pairs. To estimate false discovery rates, a later analysis permuted the HLA or CMV assignments 20 times. A later analysis grouped co-occurring TCRs with DBSCAN, adding TCRdist sequence similarity when clustering within HLA-allele-positive subsets. Repertoires with fewer than 30,000 or more than 120,000 public chains were left out of co-occurrence clustering, as were four to six repertoires with anomalous nucleotide sharing. What TCRdb holds here is the immuneACCESS table cut down to in-frame rearrangements. Part of the clones is not present; checked against another copy, under half of the missing clones reflect an unresolved V gene, and the others are unexplained. Clone size and the V and J calls come from that table; the DNA yielded D and trimming. This sample lists around 180,000 clones; around 80% were detected once. The ten largest clones represent around 5% of the sample.

In total, 500 to 700 healthy bone marrow donors made up the cohort. At the time of sampling, every cohort member was nominally healthy, though immune exposures that went unrecorded were likely present. The donor tested CMV seronegative and was one of the 352 seronegative cohort members. Each donor provided a peripheral blood sample, and peripheral blood mononuclear cells were used for TCR beta sequencing. The Qiagen DNeasy Blood Extraction Kit was used to extract genomic DNA from the blood cell samples. The data belong to a study of cytomegalovirus exposure and HLA in healthy donors (dated by TCRdb to 2017 to 2019). The study in broad terms: An earlier analysis of approximately 600 of the donors reported roughly 270 Gb of sequence data and 117 million unique TCR beta sequences from about 179 million T cells. An early release that covered fewer than 750 HLA-typed donors contained approximately 300 gigabases of sequencing data and some 87 million unique TCR sequences. To predict cytomegalovirus infection status, the study combined high-throughput TCR immunosequencing, statistical association of individual TCRs with disease status, and machine learning. Every discovery cohort repertoire had been produced on one sequencing platform. Rather than using new phenotypic data, the later analysis identified candidate immune exposures from TCR beta sequences and from how often those sequences occurred across donors. In a later analysis, previously published TCR beta repertoires from 550 to 700 donors were re-analyzed and high-resolution HLA genotyping was added so that TCR occurrence patterns could be studied. In an earlier analysis of 587 of the donors, high-throughput TCR beta sequencing was used to judge whether each TCR beta V gene segment behaved as functional or pseudogenic. Donor age, sex, ethnicity and CMV serostatus were compiled alongside the repertoire data. The genetic ancestry cluster associated with self-reported Caucasian donors included around 76% of the approximately 410 genotyped donors. Both class I and class II loci were covered by HLA typing, at four-digit resolution. The study used immunosequencing to profile the T cell repertoires of approximately 650 subjects and linked those repertoires to cytomegalovirus serostatus. Because of strong linkage in the cohort, roughly 5 DR-DQ haplotypes were treated as single units for association and clustering. Besides the first cohort of about 730 subjects, a separate validation cohort made up of roughly 120 different subjects was used. A later genetic analysis took genome-wide SNP genotypes for about three fifths of the roughly 670 donors and used that subset as a discovery cohort. The number of donors typed differed by locus, with 629-630 for A, B, C, DRB1 and DQB1, over 500 for DQA1, over 600 for DPA1, and approximately 470 for DPB1. The aim of the study was to test whether cataloging public T cell receptors could identify signatures of past pathogen exposure. Among some 400 genotyped donors of the cohort, an average of approximately 240,000 unique TCR beta nucleotide sequences were sequenced per donor, around 20% of them non-productive.

The investigation overall reported the following: The only immune exposure information available for the cohort was CMV serostatus. According to a later analysis, most CMV-associated TCR beta chains appeared to be HLA-restricted, and the HLA associations seemed to be driven largely by CMV exposure. Around 16 rarely observed V segments, including chromosome 9 orphons, were excluded from the earlier analysis of about 600 of the donors because counts were too low. A further reported finding was that TCR beta sequences accurately predicted the HLA-A and HLA-B alleles for most subjects in the first cohort. According to the authors, the approach could potentially be generalized to other disease states and immunological phenotypes. Most TCR sequences were observed very rarely across donors, whereas some public TCRs were present in many individuals. In a later analysis, the rate of TCR association differed among HLA loci, with DRB1 alleles having the most associated TCRs and HLA-C alleles having the fewest. The study gave a list of under 200 TCR beta chains associated with cytomegalovirus. Specific HLA alleles were associated with 18,000 or so TCR beta sequences at a false discovery rate of 0.05 in a later analysis. Assigning TCR associations to individual alleles was difficult when HLA alleles, especially DR and DQ, strongly co-occurred. V-gene and J-gene trimming of TCR beta chains was associated with a missense DCLRE1C variant in a later genetic analysis, and the association was replicated in an independent cohort. The sequencing pipeline was judged likely to have produced a cluster of highly shared sequence variants as a technical artifact. Compared with the roughly 600-donor mean, donors in an Asian-associated ancestry cluster had fewer N-insertions in productive TCRs, according to a later genetic analysis. An earlier analysis of some 560 of the donors showed that most TCR beta V segments appeared in productive rearrangements either about 87% or about 30% of the time, which broadly matched IMGT annotations. A later analysis reported that several top co-occurrence clusters appeared linked to parvovirus B19, influenza, CMV and Epstein-Barr virus. HLA typing was unavailable for some donors at each locus, so association tests used only the typed subset. Only TCR beta chains were sequenced in this cohort, and the absence of alpha or paired-chain data limited detectable features. Linkage disequilibrium might explain the correlated functional status among segregating V segments, but an unknown experimental factor could not be excluded. Roughly uniform sequencing depth across donors was assumed in presence/absence analyses, although this assumption may not hold. A later analysis found that HLA-associated TCR beta chains were more clonally expanded and had lower generation probabilities than equally common non-associated chains. A few of the identified cytomegalovirus-associated TCR beta chains were confirmed in vitro to be specific for cytomegalovirus antigens. The classifier was reported to diagnose cytomegalovirus status with high specificity and sensitivity in both the original cohort and the validation cohort.

This receptor was identified in a man younger than 35 in good health and CMV-seronegative. The sequenced sample was PBMCs.

The CDR3 protein sequence reads: CASSIAGFTEAFF. The DNA sequence follows: TGTGCCAGTAGTATTGCAGGATTCACTGAAGCTTTCTTT. This receptor chain uses TRBV19 and TRBJ1-1; the D gene identity is not certain. CDR1 and CDR2 (LNHDA, SQIVND) derive from the germline V gene (reference sequence). From the cysteine up to the phenylalanine, the CDR3 has a length of 13 residues. Only the CDR3 DNA is retained, 39 bases long and in frame from the first base. V is shortened by 3 bases, J by 4 bases, and the region joining them spans 9 bases.